Shown below are 32 T cell receptor beta chains from a single sample sequenced in a study of immune heterogeneity within non-small cell lung tumors. Multiplex PCR employing 32 V and 13 J primers generated amplicons of the TCR beta CDR3. A single record per CDR3 protein comes from TCRdb applying MiXCR to the multiplex PCR reads. This table has 8,500 to 11,000 distinct CDR3 sequences, about a sixth appearing once. The template consisted of bulk tumor genomic DNA, with 600 ng used per sample. Spaced far apart, several biopsies were taken from each primary tumor during surgery. Before undergoing curative surgery, patients had newly diagnosed non-small cell lung cancer that was untreated. The sequenced sample consisted of lung tumor tissue. The origin of the receptors is a middle-aged man with non-small cell lung cancer.

This clonotype was counted many times. The chain carries TRBV12-3 or TRBV12-4 and TRBJ2-2, with 9 bases identical to TRBD1. The junction had 10 bases not matched to a gene; V was cut back by 6 bases and J by 5 bases. This CDR3 has 16 residues. Here the CDR3 DNA reads TGTGCCAGCAGAAGACCGACAGGGGGGGGAACCGGGGAGCTGTTTTTT. It yields the protein CASRRPTGGGTGELFF.

By share, this clonotype counts as medium-sized. V usage is TRBV3-1 and J usage is TRBJ1-1; no definite D call. Germline assignment: CDR1 LGHDT and CDR2 YNNKEL (reference sequence). The length of the CDR3 is 12 residues. Between the trimmed V and J ends, which lost 2 bases and 7 bases, there was a span of 8 bases. The CDR3 sequence: CASSQSQSEAFF. Written as DNA, the CDR3 is TGTGCCAGCAGCCAAAGTCAGAGTGAAGCTTTCTTT.

This clonotype occurred a few times. CDR3 region: CASSGTGPNQPQHF. The CDR3 DNA sequence: TGCGCCAGCAGTGGGACAGGGCCTAATCAGCCCCAGCATTTT. J is TRBJ1-5 and V is TRBV10-2; TRBD1 agrees at 8 bases. Germline values: CDR1 WSHSY, CDR2 SAAADI. Trimming removed 4 bases from V and 4 bases from J; junction bases left unmatched: 3. This CDR3 contains 14 residues.

In this sample, this clonotype is medium-sized. The chain is built from TRBV6-1 and TRBJ2-7; D remains ambiguous. Trimming took off 4 bases at V and 3 bases at J, with 13 bases between the two ends. The CDR3 consists of 14 residues. Germline V gene sequence: CDR1 MNHNS, CDR2 SASEGT. The CDR3 DNA reads TGTGCCAGCAGTGGGGCCCCCCTAGACTACGAGCAGTACTTC. Residues: CASSGAPLDYEQYF.

This clonotype has ten or more counts. The rearrangement links TRBV12-3 or TRBV12-4 to TRBJ2-2, with 9 bases lining up with TRBD1. The V and J ends lost 5 bases and 6 bases, in that order; junction bases with no gene match: 10. The CDR3 is made up of 16 amino acids. CDR3 nucleotide sequence: TGTGCCAGCAGTCCACCCGGACAGGGGTCTGCCGGGGAGCTGTTTTTT. Residues: CASSPPGQGSAGELFF.

About this clonotype: This may arise from a read error, as a much more abundant clone is one base away. This chain joins TRBV5-1 and TRBJ2-2; tentatively, D is TRBD2 (5 bases). Germline V lookup: CDR1 SGHRS, CDR2 YFSETQ. The CDR3 runs to 16 residues. The CDR3 here is CASSLGSQEWTGEPFF. The CDR3 DNA sequence: TGCGCCAGCAGCTTGGGAAGTCAGGAGTGGACCGGGGAGCCGTTTTTT.

This clonotype was counted ten times or more. This sequence joins TRBV18 and TRBJ2-5; D is possibly TRBD1 (5 bases). The CDR3 runs 13 residues. In germline, CDR1 is KGHSH, CDR2 LQKENI. V was pared by 2 bases and J by 5 bases, with 9 bases between. CDR3 sequence: CASSPYGAETQYF. The CDR3 DNA sequence: TGTGCCAGCTCACCATATGGGGCGGAGACCCAGTACTTC.

V and J are TRBV28 and TRBJ2-4; D perhaps matches TRBD1 (5 bases). V was pared by 10 bases and J by 8 bases, with 21 bases between. CDR1 is MDHEN, CDR2 SYDVKM, per germline. The CDR3 has 14 amino acids. The CDR3 DNA reads as TGTGCCACCCTACAGGCGAGTCCTGGGGACATTCAGTACTTC. This encodes CATLQASPGDIQYF.

This clonotype counts as medium-sized. V usage is TRBV6-1 and J usage is TRBJ2-4; D gene unclear. The CDR3 runs 14 residues. The V gene's germline CDR1 is MNHNS and CDR2 SASEGT. The V end lost 7 bases, the J end lost 0 bases, and 10 bases lay between the germline ends. In nucleotides, the CDR3 is TGTGCCAGCACCTCACCGTTAGCCAAAAACATTCAGTACTTC. The encoded protein is CASTSPLAKNIQYF.

This clonotype has a count of ten or more. The chain carries TRBV27 and TRBJ2-7; D perhaps matches TRBD1 (6 bases). Looked up from germline, CDR1 is MNHEY and CDR2 is SMNVEV (reference sequence). Trimming took off 5 bases at V and 4 bases at J, with 15 bases between the two ends. This CDR3 has 14 residues. CDR3 bases: TGTGCCAGCAGTCCTCAGGGGTTTCAATACGAGCAGTACTTC. As protein: CASSPQGFQYEQYF.

This clonotype was seen only a few times. The chain employs TRBV29-1 and TRBJ2-3; D may be TRBD2 (5 bases). The V and J ends lost 8 bases and 2 bases respectively, with 20 bases between them. Per germline, CDR1 SQVTM and CDR2 ANQGSEA. This CDR3 region has 15 residues. The CDR3 bases are TGCAGCAGACGCCGCGGGCAAAGGATCACAGATACGCAGTATTTT. Protein sequence: CSRRRGQRITDTQYF.

By sample fraction, this clonotype is medium-sized. This chain connects TRBV20-1 to TRBJ1-2; TRBD1 matches at 10 bases. Per the germline V gene, CDR1 is DFQATT and CDR2 is SNEGSKA (reference sequence). CDR3 length equals 12 residues. Losses at the gene ends were 6 bases for V and 6 bases for J; bases not matched to a gene: 4. CDR3 coding DNA: TGCAGTGCCCGGGGACAGGGGAATGGCTACACCTTC. This translates into CSARGQGNGYTF.

The rearrangement uses TRBV27 and TRBJ2-6, with a possible D match to TRBD1 (6 bases). V lost 3 bases and J lost 4, with 16 bases in between. From germline, CDR1 is MNHEY and CDR2 SMNVEV (reference sequence). This CDR3 is 17 amino acids long. In nucleotides, the CDR3 is TGTGCCAGCAGTTTTTGGACAGCTTCATCGGGGGCCAACGTCCTGACTTTC. As protein: CASSFWTASSGANVLTF.

Points on this clonotype: A clone one base away is much larger, so this may be a read error. The chain joins TRBV5-4 to TRBJ2-7; D is ambiguous. Germline lookup yields CDR1 SGHNT and CDR2 YYREEE (reference sequence). The CDR3 sequence is 14 residues long. Here the CDR3 DNA reads TGTGCCAGCAGCCCAAGGCTGAGCTCCAACGAGCAGTACTTC. This gives the protein CASSPRLSSNEQYF.

This clonotype occurred many times. This chain links TRBV28 with TRBJ2-1; D is unresolved. Germline lookup yields CDR1 MDHEN and CDR2 SYDVKM. V dropped 3 bases and J dropped 1 base, with 7 bases sitting between them. The CDR3 consists of 14 residues. The CDR3, as DNA: TGTGCCAGCAGTTTCGAGGTTTCCTACAATGAGCAGTTCTTC. Its translation: CASSFEVSYNEQFF.

The chain links TRBV6-5 to TRBJ2-1; 10 bases are a match to TRBD2. CDR1 is MNHEY, CDR2 SVGAGI, per germline. This CDR3 spans 14 amino acids. Trimming took 3 bases from V and 9 from J; bases not matched to a gene: 5. CDR3 region: CASSYLAGEGEQFF. CDR3 coding DNA: TGTGCCAGCAGTTATCTAGCGGGAGAAGGTGAGCAGTTCTTC.

Many counts were recorded for this clonotype. This rearrangement joins TRBV7-3 to TRBJ1-1, with 10 positions matching TRBD1. V shed 5 bases and J 3 bases; nucleotides not matched to a gene: 12. Germline V gives CDR1 SGHTA, CDR2 FQGTGA. CDR3 size: 17 residues. CDR3 DNA sequence: TGTGCCAGCAGCCTCAGAGGGGGACAGGGGTTTTACACTGAAGCTTTCTTT. Residues: CASSLRGGQGFYTEAFF.

Relative to its sample, this clonotype is medium-sized. V is TRBV20-1 and J is TRBJ2-7, with a tentative D call TRBD2 (6 bases). Deletions cut 6 bases from V and 4 bases from J, with 10 bases between. The germline CDR1 and CDR2 sequences are DFQATT and SNEGSKA (reference sequence). This CDR3 is 11 amino acids long. The CDR3 region is CSAPGLYEQYF. The CDR3 bases are TGCAGTGCCCCGGGACTTTACGAGCAGTACTTC.

This clonotype was seen at least ten times. The chain has TRBV10-3 and TRBJ2-2; 11 nucleotides match TRBD2. The germline V gene encodes CDR1 ENHRY and CDR2 SYGVKD. This CDR3 contains 14 residues. The V segment lost 6 bases and the J segment 4 bases; nucleotides outside the gene matches: 1. For the CDR3, the DNA is TGTGCCATCAGGGGGACTAGCGGCACCGGGGAGCTGTTTTTT. It codes for CAIRGTSGTGELFF.

This clonotype has just a few counts. This rearrangement joins TRBV3-1 to TRBJ2-1; D may match TRBD1 or TRBD2 (5 bases each). Germline V lookup: CDR1 LGHDT, CDR2 YNNKEL (reference sequence). Trimming took off 9 bases at V and 6 bases at J, with 12 bases between the two ends. The CDR3 extends over 12 amino acids. The CDR3 loop reads CASSFGGNEQFF. DNA for the CDR3: TGTGCCAGTTCCTTTGGGGGCAATGAGCAGTTCTTC.

This clonotype was picked up many times. A read error may be the cause here, since a much bigger clone is one base away. V usage is TRBV28 and J usage is TRBJ1-2, with D possibly being TRBD1 (6 bases). The CDR3 covers 14 residues. Between the trimmed V and J ends, which lost 8 bases and 7 bases, there was a span of 20 bases. Germline V gene sequence: CDR1 MDHEN, CDR2 SYDVKM. The CDR3 sequence: CASQLDSPYCGYTF. CDR3 DNA sequence: TGTGCCAGCCAACTGGACAGCCCTTACTGTGGCTACACCTTC.

This clonotype occurred many times. The chain is built from TRBV5-1 and TRBJ2-5; D tentatively fits TRBD1 or TRBD2 (5 bases each). Deletions cut 5 bases from V and 4 bases from J, with 18 bases between. The CDR3 totals 15 residues. Germline lookup yields CDR1 SGHRS and CDR2 YFSETQ. The CDR3 reads CASSLWGSPRETQYF. The DNA of the CDR3 is TGCGCCAGCAGTCTTTGGGGGTCCCCCCGAGAGACCCAGTACTTC.

This clonotype was picked up many times. For the CDR3, the DNA is TGTGCCAGCAGCCGCCGGATTGGGACAGGGGGCAATCAGCCCCAGCATTTT. This codes for CASSRRIGTGGNQPQHF. This chain links TRBV6-1 with TRBJ1-5; 10 bases are shared with TRBD1. Looked up from germline, CDR1 is MNHNS and CDR2 is SASEGT. After removal of 6 bases from V and 2 bases from J, the junction contained 10 bases not matched to a gene. This CDR3 comprises 17 residues.

This clonotype is deemed medium-sized. The V gene is TRBV14, the J gene TRBJ1-2; D is perhaps TRBD1 (5 bases). The CDR3 runs 18 residues. V gave up 2 bases and J gave up 9 bases, with 28 bases separating them. Germline V CDR1 and CDR2: SGHDN, FVKESK. In DNA form, the CDR3 reads TGTGCCAGCAGCCAAACATGGGGGTCGAGGACGATACCCTTGAGCTACACCTTC. It yields the protein CASSQTWGSRTIPLSYTF.

This clonotype was found many times. This rearrangement joins TRBV18 to TRBJ1-1; D is perhaps TRBD1 (5 bases). The CDR3 length is 17 residues. Germline CDR1 KGHSH, CDR2 LQKENI. V lost 5 bases, J lost 0 bases, and 19 bases lay in between. The CDR3 reads CASSKKGLVVVNTEAFF. The CDR3 bases are TGTGCCAGCTCAAAGAAGGGACTCGTCGTGGTGAACACTGAAGCTTTCTTT.

This clonotype ranks as medium-sized. This chain uses TRBV28 with TRBJ1-2; the D is unclear. The CDR3 is 14 residues long. CDR1 and CDR2 from the germline V gene are MDHEN and SYDVKM. V was shortened by 6 bases and J by 6 bases, with 17 bases between the two germline ends. The CDR3 sequence: CASSNNPQVDGYTF. CDR3 sequence (DNA): TGTGCCAGCAGCAATAACCCCCAGGTGGATGGCTACACCTTC.

Ten or more counts support this clonotype. The gene calls are TRBV7-9 and TRBJ1-2; TRBD1 is a possible D gene (5 bases). V gave up 1 base and J gave up 10 bases, with 13 bases separating them. The CDR3 totals 13 residues. Per germline, CDR1 SEHNR and CDR2 FQNEAQ (reference sequence). The chain's CDR3 is CASSLGLEGPYTF. The CDR3 DNA is TGTGCCAGCAGCTTAGGGTTGGAGGGACCCTACACCTTC.

By share, this clonotype ranks as medium-sized. V gene TRBV19 combines with J gene TRBJ1-6; the D is unclear. Germline V gene sequence: CDR1 LNHDA, CDR2 SQIVND (reference sequence). CDR3 length: 14 amino acids. Trimming stripped 2 bases from V and 8 bases from J, with 10 bases between. The CDR3 spells CASSITSLDSPLHF. The CDR3 DNA is TGTGCCAGTAGTATAACTTCTTTAGATTCACCCCTCCACTTT.

By proportion, this clonotype is medium-sized. The chain employs TRBV6-5 and TRBJ1-3, with a weak D call TRBD1 (5 bases). The V gene lost 0 bases and the J gene lost 4 bases, with 16 bases spanning the gap. The CDR3 has 17 amino acids. Germline values: CDR1 MNHEY, CDR2 SVGAGI. CDR3 region: CASSYSSVGTLGNTIYF. CDR3 DNA: TGTGCCAGCAGTTACTCCAGTGTGGGGACTCTCGGAAACACCATATATTTT.

This clonotype has ten or more counts. The chain couples TRBV7-9 to TRBJ2-5, with D perhaps TRBD1 (6 bases). The CDR3 has 14 amino acids. The germline V and J ends were trimmed by 5 bases and 4 bases, with 14 bases remaining between them. Germline CDR1 is SEHNR and CDR2 is FQNEAQ (reference sequence). CDR3 sequence (DNA): TGTGCCAGCAGCCGGTTCAGGGGTCCAGAGACCCAGTACTTC. Encoded protein: CASSRFRGPETQYF.

Judged by abundance, this clonotype is medium-sized. The V and J genes are TRBV18 and TRBJ1-2; D is uncertain. Per the germline V gene, CDR1 is KGHSH and CDR2 is LQKENI. The V and J ends lost 0 bases and 2 bases respectively, with 13 bases between them. The CDR3 is 16 residues long. CDR3 amino acids: CASSPPWAPGNYGYTF. DNA of the CDR3: TGTGCCAGCTCACCACCGTGGGCCCCCGGAAACTATGGCTACACCTTC. The variable domain in full, completed from reference TRBV18 and TRBJ1-2, reads NAGVMQNPRHLVRRRGQEARLRCSPMKGHSHVYWYRQLPEEGLKFMVYLQKENIIDESGMPKERFSAEFPKEGPSILRIQQVVRGDSAAYFCASSPPWAPGNYGYTFGSGTRLTVV.

This clonotype has at least ten counts. The J gene is TRBJ2-3, the V gene TRBV30, with D perhaps TRBD2 (5 bases). Germline V gene data show CDR1 as GTSNPN and CDR2 as SVGIG (reference sequence). CDR3 length: 16 residues. The germline V and J ends were trimmed by 0 bases and 4 bases, with 17 bases remaining between them. CDR3 in amino acids: CAWSVDSDPQADTQYF. DNA for the CDR3: TGTGCCTGGAGTGTTGATAGCGACCCACAAGCAGATACGCAGTATTTT.